This entry is about one TCR beta chain. Its binding antigen is unknown. Base qualities are not provided; no much larger clone lies one nucleotide away. These data originate in a study of OX40 agonist ivuxolimab in advanced cancers. At the level of the whole study: Ivuxolimab, which targeted the costimulatory receptor OX40 (CD134), was an agonistic, fully human IgG2 monoclonal antibody. Intravenous ivuxolimab was administered to patients every 2 weeks at six dose levels: 0.01, 0.1, 0.3, 1.5, 3 and 10 mg/kg. Among the roughly 50 dose-escalation patients, roughly 20 had hepatocellular carcinoma, roughly 15 melanoma, 9 renal cell carcinoma and 9 head and neck cancer. The dose-escalation cohort was 82.7% male with a mean age of about 58 years, ranging from roughly 23 to 90. Prior anti-PD-1, anti-PD-L1 or anti-CTLA-4 therapy was permitted, and about two fifths of dose-escalation patients had received checkpoint inhibitors. Three dose-escalation patients achieved partial responses, one with hepatocellular carcinoma and two with cutaneous melanoma. Peripheral TCRbeta sequencing was intended to test whether TCR sequence diversity was altered and clonal T-cell expansion was caused by ivuxolimab. The paper describes the monotherapy dose-escalation part (N = 52 patients) of the phase I trial of ivuxolimab. Overall study outcomes, separate from this receptor: After ivuxolimab, more expanded clones were found on average in CD8+ T cells than in CD4+ T cells. Clonal expansion of both CD4+ and CD8+ blood T cells was observed from baseline to week 6 at doses 0.1 to 3.0 mg/kg. Low levels of normalized T-cell clonal expansion were also seen in some nonresponding patients. Partial responders in the 0.1-3.0 mg/kg groups had among the lowest normalized peripheral clonal expansion, especially among CD8+ T cells. The antigen specificity of the clonally expanded peripheral T cells was not determined.

Patients with autoimmune disease history or receiving systemic immunosuppression were excluded from the trial. Peripheral blood for TCR sequencing was collected from all dose cohorts at baseline, on cycle 4 day 1, and on cycle 7 day 1. Samples were obtained from an open-label, multicenter, first-in-human phase I dose-escalation trial of ivuxolimab. The trial enrolled adults with locally advanced or metastatic head and neck squamous cell, hepatocellular, melanoma or renal cell carcinoma. Before TCR sequencing, CD4+ T cells and CD8+ T cells were sorted from peripheral blood as separate populations. CDR1 and CDR2, per the germline V gene, are SGHVS and FQNEAQ. From cysteine to phenylalanine, the CDR3 is 15 amino acids long. This entry keeps only the CDR3 DNA: 45 bases, framed from base 1. V drops 0 bases and J drops 5 bases, leaving 13 bases in between. Genomic DNA was extracted from sorted cells for sequencing of the TCRbeta CDR3 region. The immunoSEQ Assay was used to sequence the TCRbeta CDR3 regions. Entries here come from immuneACCESS through TCRdb and include only in-frame sequences with V and J called. Some clones fail to appear in such tables; in the studies checked, an unresolved V gene covers under half of the shortfall, and the cause of the remainder is unknown. The sample data list tens of thousands of clones, and approximately 88% of these were observed just once. The ten largest make up 8.5% to 10% of the sample.

The sequence joins TRBV7-8 to TRBJ2-5; too little of a D gene remains to name it. The clonotype originates from an adult with an advanced solid tumor such as melanoma, head and neck, liver or kidney cancer. The sample was CD4+ or CD8+ T cells sorted from blood, taken in a trial of the OX40 agonist ivuxolimab. The DNA reads TGTGCCAGCAGCTTAGCGCGGACGTTAAGGGAGACCCAGTACTTC. The translation is CASSLARTLRETQYF.